This TCR beta chain was identified in a study of blood T cell repertoires in COVID-19. The repertoire was sequenced with immunoSEQ multiplex PCR; TCRdb's copy has only in-frame clones and lacks some. The repertoire holds about 220,000 clones, with about 88% as singletons. The V gene's germline CDR1 is LGHNA and CDR2 YSLEER. V was cut by 2 bases and J by 4 bases, with 9 bases left in between. This CDR3 is 13 amino acids long. The TCR comes from a woman in her 30s who had recovered from COVID-19. The rearrangement links TRBV4-3 to TRBJ2-7; no firm D call. The specimen sequenced was PBMCs or T cells enriched from blood (not recorded which). CDR3 sequence: CASSQTVGYEQYF. In nucleotides, the CDR3 is TGCGCCAGCAGCCAAACAGTTGGGTACGAGCAGTACTTC.